This T cell receptor (beta chain) was profiled in a study of beta chain features in type 1 diabetes. General study points: Type 1 diabetes patients had VDJ junctions that carried fewer insertions and more deletions. Researchers cautioned that cDNA sequencing could over-represent cells with high TCR expression.

This clone has more than one count but fewer than ten. Its matching antigen is unknown. CDR3 length equals 15 residues. Trimming took 5 bases from V and 6 from J; bases not matched to a gene: 8. The germline V gene has CDR1 SEHNR and CDR2 FQNEAQ (reference sequence). The whole isolated RNA underwent reverse transcription, so sequencing captured expressed TCRB transcripts. Measured with immunoSEQ multiplex PCR; TCRdb has only the in-frame clones, and not every one. The data hold over 100,000 clones, with 30% to 50% observed a single time. Per donor, one heparinised blood draw averaged about 110 mL. The V call is TRBV7-9, the J call TRBJ2-2, with 8 bases aligning to TRBD1. The TCR sequence derives from a woman aged 18-30 years in good health. Sequences were obtained from stem cell memory CD4+ T cells from blood. The CDR3 region is CASSTGGTFAGELFF. For the CDR3, the DNA is TGTGCCAGCAGCACAGGGGGGACTTTCGCCGGGGAGCTGTTTTTT. The complete variable domain, with remaining parts taken from reference TRBV7-9 and TRBJ2-2, reads DTGVSQNPRHKITKRGQNVTFRCDPISEHNRLYWYRQTLGQGPEFLTYFQNEAQLEKSRLLSDRFSAERPKGSFSTLEIQRTEQGDSAMYLCASSTGGTFAGELFFGEGSRLTVL.